This TCR beta chain was identified during a study of cytomegalovirus exposure and HLA in healthy donors. Although they were nominally healthy when sampled, donors likely had unrecorded immune exposures. The CDR3 totals 13 residues. V lost 3 bases, J lost 5 bases, and 4 bases stayed unmatched. Germline V gives CDR1 SGHNT, CDR2 YYREEE (reference sequence). It was with 60 Vbeta and 13 Jbeta primers that the PCR ran. The repertoire was sequenced with immunoSEQ multiplex PCR; TCRdb's copy has only in-frame clones and lacks some. The sample has about 110,000 clones; under 80% are singletons. The V gene is TRBV5-4, the J gene TRBJ2-5, with TRBD2 matching 7 bases. The sequence came from a woman in her thirties or forties in good health and CMV-seropositive. Sequenced input: PBMCs. CDR3 region: CASSSTSLETQYF. The CDR3 nucleotides read TGTGCCAGCAGCTCGACTAGCTTGGAGACCCAGTACTTC.